This T cell receptor (beta chain) was observed in a study of blood T cell repertoires in COVID-19. Study-level background: Acute-phase and convalescent COVID-19 samples originated in the United States, Italy and Spain.

After removal of 0 bases from V and 6 bases from J, the junction contained 5 bases not matched to a gene. Germline V lookup: CDR1 SQVTM, CDR2 ANQGSEA. The CDR3 loop spans 15 amino acids. Study members were between roughly 18 and 100 years old and lived in 24 US regions. Generated by immunoSEQ multiplex PCR, the TCRdb table keeps only in-frame clones and is missing some. The data hold more than 300,000 clones, with about nine tenths observed a single time. The sample consisted of PBMCs or T cells enriched from blood (not recorded which). V is TRBV29-1 and J is TRBJ2-1; 10 positions match TRBD1. The TCR was taken from a woman in her late teens or twenties who had recovered from COVID-19. CDR3 region: CSVEDWDRGVNEQFF. CDR3 in DNA: TGCAGCGTTGAAGATTGGGACAGGGGCGTCAATGAGCAGTTCTTC.